The rows below give T cell receptor beta chains drawn from one sample of a study of identical twins. From the 5' RACE reads, TCRdb called clonotypes with MiXCR, one entry per CDR3 protein. The sample yields 400,000 to 500,000 distinct CDR3 sequences, roughly 20% seen once. Sequencing input: naive T cells sorted from blood. The source of these receptors is a man in his fifties in good health. The CDR3 runs from the conserved cysteine through the conserved F or W. The order of the fields is V gene, clone size, J gene, D gene, CDR3 DNA, CDR3 protein. A D gene is named only where the DNA matches it firmly. Size values are once, few and many counts, or a class for expanded clones, and some rows have none.

>TRBV7-2|NA|TRBJ1-1|NA
TGTGCCAGCAGCTTAGCATCGCCTGAAGCTTTCTTT
CASSLASPEAFF
>TRBV6-1|few|TRBJ2-7|TRBD1
TGTGCCAGCACCAGGGATTACAGGGGTTCTTACGAGCAGTACTTC
CASTRDYRGSYEQYF
>TRBV20-1|few|TRBJ1-2|NA
TGCAGTGCGCCCGCCCGGGACTCCACGAACTATGGCTACACCTTC
CSAPARDSTNYGYTF
>TRBV20-1|many|TRBJ2-7|TRBD2
TGCAGTGCAACCGGACTAGCGGGACAGTACGAGCAGTACTTC
CSATGLAGQYEQYF
>TRBV25-1|many|TRBJ1-5|NA
TGTGCCAGCAGTGTCGGGGGAAATCAGCCCCAGCATTTT
CASSVGGNQPQHF
>TRBV11-2|NA|TRBJ2-3|NA
TGTGCCAGCAGCTTAGGTCTAAGTTCAGATACGCAGTATTTT
CASSLGLSSDTQYF
>TRBV27|NA|TRBJ2-3|NA
TGTGCCAGCAGTTCCAACCCTGTACCAGATACGCAGTATTTT
CASSSNPVPDTQYF
>TRBV4-2|NA|TRBJ1-1|NA
TGTGCCAGCAGCCACGTGAGGTTCACTGAAGCTTTCTTT
CASSHVRFTEAFF
>TRBV7-2|NA|TRBJ2-7|NA
TGTGCCAGCGGACAGACCGGTCTCTACGAGCAGTACTTC
CASGQTGLYEQYF
>TRBV27|many|TRBJ2-2|NA
TGTGCCAGCAGTCAGGGGAACACCGGGGAGCTGTTTTTT
CASSQGNTGELFF
>TRBV7-2|NA|TRBJ1-3|NA
TGTGCCAGCAGCTTAGCTGTTCGCAGTTCTGGAAACACCATATATTTT
CASSLAVRSSGNTIYF
>TRBV29-1|few|TRBJ2-5|NA
TGCAGCGTTCTCCTCGGGCCGAGGGTAGAAGAGACCCAGTACTTC
CSVLLGPRVEETQYF
>TRBV20-1|many|TRBJ2-7|TRBD2
TGCAGTGCTCGTTGGACTAGCGGTGGCTACGAGCAGTACTTC
CSARWTSGGYEQYF
>TRBV2|few|TRBJ2-4|TRBD2
TGTGCCAGCAGTGAAGGTGTTGGCGGGGGGGCCTCCCCTTGGTACATTCAGTACTTC
CASSEGVGGGASPWYIQYF
>TRBV29-1|few|TRBJ2-4|NA
TGCAGCGTTTGGACGGTAGCCAAAAACATTCAGTACTTC
CSVWTVAKNIQYF
>TRBV24-1|NA|TRBJ2-5|NA
TGTGCCACCAGTGATTCCAGGACGATCGAAGAGACCCAGTACTTC
CATSDSRTIEETQYF
>TRBV7-2|many|TRBJ1-2|TRBD1
TGTGCCAGCAGCTCCAAAGCCGGACAGGCCAACTTATATGGCTACACCTTC
CASSSKAGQANLYGYTF
>TRBV5-1|many|TRBJ1-6|NA
TGCGCCAGCAGCTCCGGTTCGGGGCGGACGAATTCACCCCTCCACTTT
CASSSGSGRTNSPLHF
>TRBV24-1|many|TRBJ2-1|TRBD2
TGTGCCACCAGTGATTGGGGACTAGCGGGCGGGGGCAATGAGCAGTTCTTC
CATSDWGLAGGGNEQFF
>TRBV12-3/TRBV12-4|NA|TRBJ2-7|NA
TGTGCCAGCAGTTTGGACGGACTTAACCCCTCCGAGCAGTACTTC
CASSLDGLNPSEQYF
>TRBV11-1|NA|TRBJ2-1|TRBD2
TGTGCCAGCAGCTTAGTGGTGACTAGCGGTGACAATGAGCAGTTCTTC
CASSLVVTSGDNEQFF
>TRBV28|NA|TRBJ1-2|NA
TGTGCCAGCAGTTTACGGCCTAACTATGGCTACACCTTC
CASSLRPNYGYTF
>TRBV12-3/TRBV12-4|many|TRBJ2-1|TRBD2
TGTGCCAGCAGTTTAGAGCCTAGCGGGGGGAGGAATGAGCAGTTCTTC
CASSLEPSGGRNEQFF
>TRBV10-3|few|TRBJ2-3|NA
TGTGCCATCAGTGAGTCCCCCACAGATACGCAGTATTTT
CAISESPTDTQYF
>TRBV9|many|TRBJ2-3|NA
TGTGCCAGCAGCGCCGGACTTGTTACGCAGTATTTT
CASSAGLVTQYF